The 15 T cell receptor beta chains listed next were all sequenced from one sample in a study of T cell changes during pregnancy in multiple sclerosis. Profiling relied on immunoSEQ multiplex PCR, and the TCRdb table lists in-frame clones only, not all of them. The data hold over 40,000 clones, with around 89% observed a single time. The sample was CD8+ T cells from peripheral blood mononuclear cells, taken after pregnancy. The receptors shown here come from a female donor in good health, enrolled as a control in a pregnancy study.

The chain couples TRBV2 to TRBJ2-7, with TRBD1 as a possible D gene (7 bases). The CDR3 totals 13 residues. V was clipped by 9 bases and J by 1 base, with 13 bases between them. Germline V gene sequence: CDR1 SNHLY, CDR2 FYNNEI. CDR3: CARGGTESYEQYF. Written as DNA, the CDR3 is TGTGCCAGAGGGGGGACAGAGTCCTACGAGCAGTACTTC.

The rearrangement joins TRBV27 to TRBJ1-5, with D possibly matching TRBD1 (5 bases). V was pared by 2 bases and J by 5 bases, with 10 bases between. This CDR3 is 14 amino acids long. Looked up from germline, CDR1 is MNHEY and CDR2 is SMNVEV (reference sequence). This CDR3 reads CASSLKGKDQPQHF. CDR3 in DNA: TGTGCCAGCAGTTTAAAGGGGAAAGATCAGCCCCAGCATTTT.

The CDR3 nucleotides read TGTGCCAGCAGCGTAGAGGGTAGCGGAACCAGCACAGATACGCAGTATTTT. It translates to CASSVEGSGTSTDTQYF. The genes are TRBV9 and TRBJ2-3; a weak D match, TRBD2 (6 bases). V was pared by 0 bases and J by 0 bases, with 14 bases between. Germline V CDR1 and CDR2: SGDLS, YYNGEE. CDR3 length: 17 amino acids.

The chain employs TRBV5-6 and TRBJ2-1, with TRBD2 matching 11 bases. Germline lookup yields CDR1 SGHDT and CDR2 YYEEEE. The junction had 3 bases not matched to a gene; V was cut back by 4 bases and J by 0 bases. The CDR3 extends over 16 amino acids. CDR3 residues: CASSHLAGGSYNEQFF. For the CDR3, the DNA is TGTGCCAGCAGCCACCTAGCGGGGGGCTCCTACAATGAGCAGTTCTTC. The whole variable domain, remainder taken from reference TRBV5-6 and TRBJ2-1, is DAGVTQSPTHLIKTRGQQVTLRCSPKSGHDTVSWYQQALGQGPQFIFQYYEEEERQRGNFPDRFSGHQFPNYSSELNVNALLLGDSALYLCASSHLAGGSYNEQFFGPGTRLTVL.

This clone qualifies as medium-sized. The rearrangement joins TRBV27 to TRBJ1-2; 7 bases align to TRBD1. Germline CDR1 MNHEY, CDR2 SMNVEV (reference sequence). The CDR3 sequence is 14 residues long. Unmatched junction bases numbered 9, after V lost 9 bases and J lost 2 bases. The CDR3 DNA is TGTGCCAGTTGCCCGACAGGGATGAACTATGGCTACACCTTC. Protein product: CASCPTGMNYGYTF.

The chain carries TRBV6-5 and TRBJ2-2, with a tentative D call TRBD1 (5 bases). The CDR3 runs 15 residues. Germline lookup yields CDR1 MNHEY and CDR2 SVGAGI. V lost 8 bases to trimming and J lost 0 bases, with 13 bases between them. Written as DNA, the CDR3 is TGTGCCAGCGGGGCTGAGAAGGCGAACACCGGGGAGCTGTTTTTT. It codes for CASGAEKANTGELFF.

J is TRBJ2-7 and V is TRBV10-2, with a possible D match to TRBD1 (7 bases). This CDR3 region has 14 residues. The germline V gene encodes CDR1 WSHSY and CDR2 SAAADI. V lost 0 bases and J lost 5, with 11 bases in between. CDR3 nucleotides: TGCGCCAGCAGTGAGTCCAGGGGGGTCGACGAGCAGTACTTC. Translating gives CASSESRGVDEQYF.

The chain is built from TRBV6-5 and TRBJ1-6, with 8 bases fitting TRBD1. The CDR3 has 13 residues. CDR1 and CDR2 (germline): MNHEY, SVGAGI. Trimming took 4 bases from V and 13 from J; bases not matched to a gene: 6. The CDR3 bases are TGTGCCAGCAGTTGGGACAGGCGCCGGCCCCTCCACTTT. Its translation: CASSWDRRRPLHF.

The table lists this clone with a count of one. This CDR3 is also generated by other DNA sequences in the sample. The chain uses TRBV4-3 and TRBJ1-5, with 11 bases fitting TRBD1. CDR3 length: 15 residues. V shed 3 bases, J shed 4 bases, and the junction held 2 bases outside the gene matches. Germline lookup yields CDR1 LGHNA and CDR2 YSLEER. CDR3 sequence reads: CASSQGTGGNQPQHF. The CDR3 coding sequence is TGCGCCAGCAGCCAGGGGACAGGGGGGAATCAGCCCCAGCATTTT.

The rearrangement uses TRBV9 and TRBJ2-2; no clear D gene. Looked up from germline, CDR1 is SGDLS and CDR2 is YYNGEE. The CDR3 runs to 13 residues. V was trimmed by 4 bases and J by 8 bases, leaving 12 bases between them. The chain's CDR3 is CASSPSPRGELFF. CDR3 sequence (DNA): TGTGCCAGCAGCCCCTCCCCGCGGGGGGAGCTGTTTTTT. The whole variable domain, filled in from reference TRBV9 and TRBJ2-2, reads DSGVTQTPKHLITATGQRVTLRCSPRSGDLSVYWYQQSLDQGLQFLIQYYNGEERAKGNILERFSAQQFPDLHSELNLSSLELGDSALYFCASSPSPRGELFFGEGSRLTVL.

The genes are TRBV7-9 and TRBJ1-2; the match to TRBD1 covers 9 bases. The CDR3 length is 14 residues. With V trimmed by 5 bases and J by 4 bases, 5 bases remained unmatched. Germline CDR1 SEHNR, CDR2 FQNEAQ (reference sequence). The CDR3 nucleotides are TGTGCCAGCAGCCCCGGACAGGGGACCTATGGCTACACCTTC. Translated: CASSPGQGTYGYTF.

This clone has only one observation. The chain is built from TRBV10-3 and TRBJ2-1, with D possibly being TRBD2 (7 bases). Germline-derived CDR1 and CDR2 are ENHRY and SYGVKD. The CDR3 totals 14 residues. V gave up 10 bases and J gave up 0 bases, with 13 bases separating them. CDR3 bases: TGTGCCACCTCGGGGGGCAGCTCCTACAATGAGCAGTTCTTC. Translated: CATSGGSSYNEQFF.

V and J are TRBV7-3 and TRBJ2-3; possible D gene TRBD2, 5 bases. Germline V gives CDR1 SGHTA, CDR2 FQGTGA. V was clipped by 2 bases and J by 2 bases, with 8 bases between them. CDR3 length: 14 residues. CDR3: CASSLSGSTDTQYF. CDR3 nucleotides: TGTGCCAGCAGCTTATCGGGGTCCACAGATACGCAGTATTTT.

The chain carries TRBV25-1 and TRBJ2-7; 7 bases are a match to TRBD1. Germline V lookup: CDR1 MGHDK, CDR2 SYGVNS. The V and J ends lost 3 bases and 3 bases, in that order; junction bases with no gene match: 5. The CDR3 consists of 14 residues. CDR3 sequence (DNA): TGTGCCAGCAGTGATCCACAGGGGATCTACGAGCAGTACTTC. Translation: CASSDPQGIYEQYF.

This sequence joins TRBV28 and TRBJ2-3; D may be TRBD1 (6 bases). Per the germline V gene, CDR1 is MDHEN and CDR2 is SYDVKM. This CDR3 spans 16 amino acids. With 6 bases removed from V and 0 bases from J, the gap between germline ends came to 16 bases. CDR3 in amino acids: CASSSWDIGSTDTQYF. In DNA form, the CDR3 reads TGTGCCAGCAGCAGTTGGGACATCGGAAGCACAGATACGCAGTATTTT.